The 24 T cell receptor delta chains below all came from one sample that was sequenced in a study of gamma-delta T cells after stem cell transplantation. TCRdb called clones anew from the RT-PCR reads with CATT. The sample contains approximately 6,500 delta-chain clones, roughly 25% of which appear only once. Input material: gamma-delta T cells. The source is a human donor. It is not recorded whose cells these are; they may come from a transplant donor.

The CDR3 loop reads CACDTAGGAPRTDKLIF. CDR3 DNA sequence: TGTGCCTGTGACACAGCGGGTGGGGCCCCGAGGACCGATAAACTCATCTTT. The chain employs TRDV2 and TRDJ1; the D gene is possibly TRDD3 (5 bases). The V gene lost 1 base and the J gene lost 2 bases, with 19 bases spanning the gap. Germline CDR1 and CDR2: GEAIGNYY and EKD. The CDR3 consists of 17 residues.

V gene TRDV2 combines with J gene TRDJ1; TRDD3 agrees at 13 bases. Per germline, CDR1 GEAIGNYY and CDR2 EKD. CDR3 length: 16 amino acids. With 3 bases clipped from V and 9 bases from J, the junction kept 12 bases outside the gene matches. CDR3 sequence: CACDPLLGDTLGELIF. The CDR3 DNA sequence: TGTGCCTGTGACCCCTTACTGGGGGATACGCTGGGGGAACTCATCTTT.

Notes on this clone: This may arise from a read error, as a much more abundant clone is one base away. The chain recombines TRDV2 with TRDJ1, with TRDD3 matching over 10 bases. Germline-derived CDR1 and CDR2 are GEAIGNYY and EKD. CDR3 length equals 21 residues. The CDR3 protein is CACDTVGGNWGIPLYTDKPIF. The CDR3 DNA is TGTGCCTGTGACACCGTTGGGGGGAACTGGGGGATCCCGTTGTACACCGATAAACCCATCTTT.

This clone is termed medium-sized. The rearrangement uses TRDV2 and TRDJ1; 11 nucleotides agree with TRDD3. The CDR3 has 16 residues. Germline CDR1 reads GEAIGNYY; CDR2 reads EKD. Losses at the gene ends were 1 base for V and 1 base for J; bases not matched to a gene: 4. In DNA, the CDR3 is TGTGCCTGTGACACGGTGGGGGATACGTTCACCGATAAACTCATCTTT. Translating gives CACDTVGDTFTDKLIF.

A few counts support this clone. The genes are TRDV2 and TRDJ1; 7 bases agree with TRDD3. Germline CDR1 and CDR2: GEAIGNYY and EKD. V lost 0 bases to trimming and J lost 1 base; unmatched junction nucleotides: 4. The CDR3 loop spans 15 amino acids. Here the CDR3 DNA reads TGTGCCTGTGACACCGTACCTGGGGGCACCGATAAACTCATCTTT. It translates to CACDTVPGGTDKLIF.

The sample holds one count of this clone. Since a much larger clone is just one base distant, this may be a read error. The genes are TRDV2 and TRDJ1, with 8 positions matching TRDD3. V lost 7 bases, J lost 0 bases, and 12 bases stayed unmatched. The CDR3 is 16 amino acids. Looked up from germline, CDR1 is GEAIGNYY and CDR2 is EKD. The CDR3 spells CACEGLRDTDTDKLIF. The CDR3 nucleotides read TGTGCCTGCGAAGGGCTGAGGGATACGGACACCGATAAACTCATCTTT.

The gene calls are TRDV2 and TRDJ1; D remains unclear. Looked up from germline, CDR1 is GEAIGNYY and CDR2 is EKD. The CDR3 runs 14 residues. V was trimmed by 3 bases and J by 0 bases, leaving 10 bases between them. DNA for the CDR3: TGTGCCTGTGACCCCCTCCTGGACACCGATAAACTCATCTTT. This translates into CACDPLLDTDKLIF.

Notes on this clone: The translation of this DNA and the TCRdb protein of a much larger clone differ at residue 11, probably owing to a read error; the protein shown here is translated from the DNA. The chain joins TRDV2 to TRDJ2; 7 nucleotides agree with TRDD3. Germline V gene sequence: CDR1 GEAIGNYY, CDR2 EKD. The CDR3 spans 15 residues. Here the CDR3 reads CACDTVGIHTVQLFF. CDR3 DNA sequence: TGTGCCTGTGACACCGTCGGGATACACACAGTACAACTCTTCTTT.

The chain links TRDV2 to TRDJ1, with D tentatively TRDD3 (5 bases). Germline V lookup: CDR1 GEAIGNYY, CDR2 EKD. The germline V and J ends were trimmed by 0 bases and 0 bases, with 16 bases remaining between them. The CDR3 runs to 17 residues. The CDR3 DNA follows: TGTGCCTGTGACACCGTAGGGGGCTCAAGGTACACCGATAAACTCATCTTT. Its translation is CACDTVGGSRYTDKLIF.

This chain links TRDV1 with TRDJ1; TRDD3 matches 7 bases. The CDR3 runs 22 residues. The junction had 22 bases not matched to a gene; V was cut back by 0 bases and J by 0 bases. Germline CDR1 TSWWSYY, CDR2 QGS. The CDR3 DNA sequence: TGTGCTCTTGGGGAACTAGTTGGTTGGTTCCCTCTGCGGGATACTTACACCGATAAACTCATCTTT. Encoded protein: CALGELVGWFPLRDTYTDKLIF.

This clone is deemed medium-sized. The CDR3 sequence: CACDTVLGLYTDKLIF. CDR3 nucleotide sequence: TGTGCCTGTGACACCGTACTGGGGCTGTACACCGATAAACTCATCTTT. V is TRDV2 and J is TRDJ1; TRDD3 matches at 7 bases. Germline V gene sequence: CDR1 GEAIGNYY, CDR2 EKD. V lost 0 bases to trimming and J lost 0 bases; unmatched junction nucleotides: 6. This CDR3 is 16 amino acids long.

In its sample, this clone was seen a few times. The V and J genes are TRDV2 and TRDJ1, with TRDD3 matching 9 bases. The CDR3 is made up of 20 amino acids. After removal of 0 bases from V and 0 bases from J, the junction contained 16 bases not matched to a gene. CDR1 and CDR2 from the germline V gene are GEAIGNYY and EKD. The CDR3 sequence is CACDTVSTGGAKWYTDKLIF. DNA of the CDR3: TGTGCCTGTGACACCGTTTCGACTGGGGGAGCCAAATGGTACACCGATAAACTCATCTTT.

CDR3 sequence reads: CALGDPLIGKGPLLDKLIF. For the CDR3, the DNA is TGTGCTCTTGGGGATCCCCTTATAGGAAAGGGTCCCCTTCTCGATAAACTCATCTTT. The chain recombines TRDV1 with TRDJ1; tentatively, D is TRDD2 (5 bases). Germline V CDR1 and CDR2: TSWWSYY, QGS. Trimming left V 3 bases short and J 4 bases short, with 27 bases between. CDR3 length: 19 residues.

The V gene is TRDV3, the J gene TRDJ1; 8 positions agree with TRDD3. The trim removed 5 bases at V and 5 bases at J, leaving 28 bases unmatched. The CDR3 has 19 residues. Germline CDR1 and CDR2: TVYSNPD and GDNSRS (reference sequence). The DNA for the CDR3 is TGTGCCCCCTTGGATCTTCCCACTACTGGGGGCACGGGGGCAGATAAACTCATCTTT. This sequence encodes CAPLDLPTTGGTGADKLIF.

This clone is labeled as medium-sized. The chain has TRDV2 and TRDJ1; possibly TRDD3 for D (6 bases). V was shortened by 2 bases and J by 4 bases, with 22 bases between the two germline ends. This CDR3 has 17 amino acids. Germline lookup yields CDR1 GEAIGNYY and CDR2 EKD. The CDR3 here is CACDSLGDPLGNDKLIF. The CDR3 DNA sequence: TGTGCCTGTGACAGTCTTGGGGATCCCCTCGGTAACGATAAACTCATCTTT.

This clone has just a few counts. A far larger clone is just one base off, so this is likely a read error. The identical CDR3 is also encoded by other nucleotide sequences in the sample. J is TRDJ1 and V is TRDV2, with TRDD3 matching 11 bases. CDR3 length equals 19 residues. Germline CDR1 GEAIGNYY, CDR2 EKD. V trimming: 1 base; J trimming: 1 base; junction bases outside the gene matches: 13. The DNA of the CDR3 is TGTGCCTGTGACACTGCTGGGGGATACCGGGGGAAGAGCACCGATAAACTCATCTTT. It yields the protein CACDTAGGYRGKSTDKLIF.

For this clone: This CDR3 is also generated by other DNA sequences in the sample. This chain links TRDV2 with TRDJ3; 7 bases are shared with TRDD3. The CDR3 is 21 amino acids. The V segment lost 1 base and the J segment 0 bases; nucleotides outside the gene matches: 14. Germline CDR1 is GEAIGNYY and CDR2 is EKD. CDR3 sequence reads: CACDTAGWGPKDSWDTRQMFF. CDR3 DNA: TGTGCCTGTGACACTGCGGGCTGGGGGCCTAAAGACTCCTGGGACACCCGACAGATGTTTTTC.

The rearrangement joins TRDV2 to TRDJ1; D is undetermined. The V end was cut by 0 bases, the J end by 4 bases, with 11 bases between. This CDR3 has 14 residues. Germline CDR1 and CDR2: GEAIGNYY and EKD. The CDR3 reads CACDTVGPGDKLIF. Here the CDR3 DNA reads TGTGCCTGTGACACCGTCGGACCGGGCGATAAACTCATCTTT.

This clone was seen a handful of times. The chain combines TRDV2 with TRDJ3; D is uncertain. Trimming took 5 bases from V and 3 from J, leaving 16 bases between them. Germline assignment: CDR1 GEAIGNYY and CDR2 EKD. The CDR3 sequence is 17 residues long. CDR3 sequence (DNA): TGTGCCTGTGTGATCTCACTCGGGGTCTGGGACACCCGACAGATGTTTTTC. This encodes CACVISLGVWDTRQMFF.

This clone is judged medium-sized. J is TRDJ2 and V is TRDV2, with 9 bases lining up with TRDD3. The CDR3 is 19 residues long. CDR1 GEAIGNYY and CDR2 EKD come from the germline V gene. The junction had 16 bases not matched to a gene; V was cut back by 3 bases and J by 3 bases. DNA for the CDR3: TGTGCCTGTGACCGCCTACCGTCTGGGGATACGGATATGACAGCACAACTCTTCTTT. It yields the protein CACDRLPSGDTDMTAQLFF.

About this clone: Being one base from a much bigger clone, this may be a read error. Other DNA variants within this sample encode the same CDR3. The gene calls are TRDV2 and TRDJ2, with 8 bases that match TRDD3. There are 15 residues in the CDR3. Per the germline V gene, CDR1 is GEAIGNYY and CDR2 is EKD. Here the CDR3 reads CACDPLGWGTAQLFF. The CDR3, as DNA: TGTGCCTGTGACCCCCTCGGCTGGGGGACAGCACAACTCTTCTTC.

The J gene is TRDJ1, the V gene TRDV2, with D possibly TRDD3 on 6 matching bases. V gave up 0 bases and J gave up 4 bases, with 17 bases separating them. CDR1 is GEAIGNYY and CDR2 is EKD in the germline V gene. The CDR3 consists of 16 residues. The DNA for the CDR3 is TGTGCCTGTGACACCGTAGAGGGGATTAACATCGATAAACTCATCTTT. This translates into CACDTVEGINIDKLIF.

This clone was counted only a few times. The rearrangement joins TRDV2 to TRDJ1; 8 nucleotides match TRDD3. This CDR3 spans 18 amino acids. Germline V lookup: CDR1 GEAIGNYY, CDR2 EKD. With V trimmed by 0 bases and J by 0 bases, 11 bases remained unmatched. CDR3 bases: TGTGCCTGTGACACCCTACGGAATGGGGGATCGTACACCGATAAACTCATCTTT. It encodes CACDTLRNGGSYTDKLIF.

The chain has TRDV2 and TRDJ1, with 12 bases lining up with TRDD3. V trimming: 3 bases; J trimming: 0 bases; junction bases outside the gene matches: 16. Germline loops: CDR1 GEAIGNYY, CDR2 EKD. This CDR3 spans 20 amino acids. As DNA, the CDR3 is TGTGCCTGTGACTCCTCTTACTGGGGGATACCCTCTACCAACACCGATAAACTCATCTTT. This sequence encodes CACDSSYWGIPSTNTDKLIF.